This T cell receptor (beta chain) was identified in a study of T cells after yellow fever vaccination. The length of the CDR3 is 15 residues. V lost 4 bases and J lost 4, with 16 bases in between. This clonotype was picked up a small number of times. TCRdb called the 5' RACE reads again in MiXCR, with one record for every CDR3 protein. The sample lists 400,000 or so distinct CDR3 sequences, roughly 6.2% occurring once. The TCR originated in a man younger than 45 who received the YFV17D yellow fever vaccine. This sample comprised PBMCs, obtained 5 days after the yellow fever booster vaccination. V and J are TRBV12-3 or TRBV12-4 and TRBJ1-1; D remains ambiguous. CDR3 protein: CASSSDLTTGTEAFF. CDR3 nucleotides: TGTGCCAGCAGTTCGGACCTGACAACTGGCACTGAAGCTTTCTTT.